The source of this T cell receptor (beta chain) is a study of CD8 T cells in ankylosing spondylitis. 5'-RACE, quantitative and with molecular barcodes, yielded the TCR beta libraries. From the 5' RACE reads, TCRdb called clonotypes with MiXCR, one entry per CDR3 protein. The data show roughly 700,000 distinct CDR3 sequences, around 20% seen once. Overall study findings and caveats: Relatively scarce in peripheral blood, disease-linked clones were CD8+. Typical of ankylosing spondylitis blood, it appeared, was a TCR beta motif of eight highly homologous variants. From matched ankylosing spondylitis synovial fluid, disease-linked clones were reportedly recovered at significantly enriched levels.

Germline V gene data show CDR1 as DFQATT and CDR2 as SNEGSKA (reference sequence). With V trimmed by 0 bases and J by 7 bases, 4 bases remained unmatched. CDR3 length: 14 residues. This clonotype was detected only a few times. Its antigen is unidentified. This sequence was found in a male donor with ankylosing spondylitis. This chain uses TRBV20-1 with TRBJ1-2; 11 nucleotides line up with TRBD1. The sequencing input was blood, either unsorted or a sorted T cell fraction (not recorded which). This chain's CDR3 is CSARDRTGGRGYTF. The CDR3 DNA reads TGCAGTGCTAGAGATCGGACAGGGGGCCGTGGCTACACCTTC.